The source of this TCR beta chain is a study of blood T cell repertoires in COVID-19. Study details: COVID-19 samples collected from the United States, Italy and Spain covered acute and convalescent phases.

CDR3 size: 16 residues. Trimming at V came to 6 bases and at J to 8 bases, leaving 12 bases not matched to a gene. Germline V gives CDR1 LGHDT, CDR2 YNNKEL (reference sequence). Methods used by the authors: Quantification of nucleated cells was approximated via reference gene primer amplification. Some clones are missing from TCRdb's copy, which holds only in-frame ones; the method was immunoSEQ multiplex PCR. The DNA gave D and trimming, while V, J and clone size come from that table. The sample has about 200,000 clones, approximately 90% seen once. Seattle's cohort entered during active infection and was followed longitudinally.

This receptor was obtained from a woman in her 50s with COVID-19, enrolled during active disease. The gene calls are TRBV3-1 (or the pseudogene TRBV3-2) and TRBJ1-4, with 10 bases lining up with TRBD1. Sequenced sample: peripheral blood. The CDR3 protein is CASSLSGTGEREKLFF. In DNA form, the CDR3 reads TGTGCCAGCAGTCTCTCCGGGACAGGGGAGAGGGAAAAACTGTTTTTT.